The sequence of this TCR beta chain was determined in a study of T cells in women clearing cervical HPV infection. As for the study in general: Women with histologically confirmed HPV16-related CIN3 or worse, 2 with invasive cancer, served as cases. Whole-study results and caveats: CIN3+ cases had significantly higher TCR repertoire richness than controls, but evenness did not differ.

Prevalent HPV16 infections were excluded; only incident single HPV16 infections included. TCR beta CDR3 amplified by multiplex PCR from approximately 1,300 ng genomic DNA. Clones were sequenced by immunoSEQ multiplex PCR, and TCRdb holds only the in-frame ones, with some missing. This table holds 30,000 to 40,000 clones. On this clone: Its antigen is unidentified. The sequenced fragment ends 3 residues before the CDR3 boundary, so the rest is inferred from the germline J gene.

Germline values: CDR1 SNHLY, CDR2 FYNNEI. The CDR3 runs 16 residues. V lost 5 bases and J 0 bases, leaving 13 bases between the germline ends. The chain combines TRBV2 with TRBJ2-2; tentative D call: TRBD2 (5 bases). This sequence originates from a woman between 18 and 75 years old with a cervical HPV16 infection that either progressed to CIN3+ or cleared (not recorded which). Source material: blood buffy coat. The CDR3 spells CASSSRRGTNTGELFF. The sequenced part of the CDR3 DNA is TGTGCCAGCAGTTCCCGCCGGGGAACGAACACCGGGGAG.